What follows are 26 T cell receptor beta chains derived from one specimen sequenced in a study of cytomegalovirus exposure and HLA in healthy donors. It was with 60 Vbeta and 13 Jbeta primers that the PCR ran. Here immunoSEQ multiplex PCR was the method, and the copy in TCRdb shows in-frame clones only, minus some. The data contain 110,000 to 150,000 clones, under 85% of them singletons. The sequenced material came from PBMCs. These receptor sequences come from a man younger than 35 in good health and CMV-seronegative.

This sequence joins TRBV19 and TRBJ1-4; D unclear. Germline V gene data show CDR1 as LNHDA and CDR2 as SQIVND (reference sequence). This CDR3 has 14 amino acids. V shed 6 bases and J shed 0 bases, with 8 bases lying between them. CDR3 in amino acids: CASSPTSTNEKLFF. DNA for the CDR3: TGTGCCAGTAGCCCAACATCAACTAATGAAAAACTGTTTTTT. Together with reference TRBV19 and TRBJ1-4, the CDR3 gives the full variable domain: DGGITQSPKYLFRKEGQNVTLSCEQNLNHDAMYWYRQDPGQGLRLIYYSQIVNDFQKGDIAEGYSVSREKKESFPLTVTSAQKNPTAFYLCASSPTSTNEKLFFGSGTQLSVL.

The chain employs TRBV13 and TRBJ2-7; D is unclear. This CDR3 region has 14 residues. Germline loops: CDR1 PRHDT, CDR2 FYEKMQ (reference sequence). Trimming shortened V by 5 bases and J by 3 bases, and 14 bases separated the two germline ends. CDR3 loop: CASSQSRSNYEQYF. Here the CDR3 DNA reads TGTGCCAGCAGCCAGAGCAGGTCCAACTACGAGCAGTACTTC. The whole variable domain, remainder taken from reference TRBV13 and TRBJ2-7, is AAGVIQSPRHLIKEKRETATLKCYPIPRHDTVYWYQQGPGQDPQFLISFYEKMQSDKGSIPDRFSAQQFSDYHSELNMSSLELGDSALYFCASSQSRSNYEQYFGPGTRLTVT.

The gene calls are TRBV7-8 and TRBJ2-5; a possible D gene is TRBD1 (6 bases). Germline CDR1 is SGHVS and CDR2 is FQNEAQ. V gave up 6 bases and J gave up 1 base, with 9 bases separating them. This CDR3 comprises 13 residues. This chain's CDR3 is CASRRTAQETQYF. CDR3 DNA: TGTGCCAGCAGACGGACAGCCCAAGAGACCCAGTACTTC.

This clone was seen a few times. The V and J genes are TRBV4-2 and TRBJ2-7; tentatively, D is TRBD1 (5 bases). Germline loops: CDR1 LGHNA, CDR2 YNFKEQ. CDR3 length: 15 residues. V lost 0 bases and J lost 4, with 13 bases in between. This CDR3 reads CASSQERRTRYEQYF. Written as DNA, the CDR3 is TGTGCCAGCAGCCAAGAACGCCGGACAAGATACGAGCAGTACTTC.

The CDR3 loop reads CAILQGSGWAQYF. The CDR3 DNA reads TGTGCCATTTTACAGGGGTCCGGGTGGGCCCAGTACTTC. The chain combines TRBV6-1 with TRBJ2-5; 7 bases agree with TRBD1. This CDR3 is 13 amino acids long. The V gene's germline CDR1 is MNHNS and CDR2 SASEGT. Trimming at V came to 10 bases and at J to 9 bases, leaving 14 bases not matched to a gene.

The genes are TRBV4-1 and TRBJ2-3; a weak D match, TRBD2 (6 bases). Germline V gives CDR1 MGHRA, CDR2 YSYEKL. This CDR3 has 15 amino acids. V gave up 4 bases and J gave up 4 bases, with 15 bases separating them. CDR3 in DNA: TGCGCCAGCAGCCCCGGGACTGTCAGCGCAGATACGCAGTATTTT. It codes for CASSPGTVSADTQYF.

The V call is TRBV5-4, the J call TRBJ2-5, with D possibly matching TRBD2 (6 bases). CDR3 length: 13 amino acids. V lost 4 bases and J 5 bases, leaving 12 bases between the germline ends. Germline V gives CDR1 SGHNT, CDR2 YYREEE (reference sequence). The CDR3 here is CASSPRREETQYF. The CDR3 DNA is TGTGCCAGCAGCCCCCGTCGGGAGGAGACCCAGTACTTC. The whole variable domain, remainder taken from reference TRBV5-4 and TRBJ2-5, is ETGVTQSPTHLIKTRGQQVTLRCSSQSGHNTVSWYQQALGQGPQFIFQYYREEENGRGNFPPRFSGLQFPNYSSELNVNALELDDSALYLCASSPRREETQYFGPGTRLLVL.

This chain joins TRBV7-3 and TRBJ2-1, with 8 bases aligning to TRBD1. The CDR3 length is 13 residues. With V trimmed by 5 bases and J by 4 bases, 1 base remained unmatched. Germline-derived CDR1 and CDR2 are SGHTA and FQGTGA. CDR3 sequence (DNA): TGTGCCAGCAGCCGGGACAGGTACAATGAGCAGTTCTTC. Residues: CASSRDRYNEQFF.

The CDR3 nucleotides read TGTGCCAGCAGCCCCCGACAGGGGGGTATCTACGAGCAGTACTTC. It specifies CASSPRQGGIYEQYF. The rearrangement joins TRBV9 to TRBJ2-7; 9 bases agree with TRBD1. The ends lost 4 bases at V and 3 bases at J; junction bases unmatched: 8. CDR3 length: 15 residues. Germline V gives CDR1 SGDLS, CDR2 YYNGEE. Combining the CDR3 with reference TRBV9 and TRBJ2-7 gives the whole variable domain DSGVTQTPKHLITATGQRVTLRCSPRSGDLSVYWYQQSLDQGLQFLIQYYNGEERAKGNILERFSAQQFPDLHSELNLSSLELGDSALYFCASSPRQGGIYEQYFGPGTRLTVT.

J is TRBJ2-2 and V is TRBV4-3; D may be TRBD1 (5 bases). Germline V gene sequence: CDR1 LGHNA, CDR2 YSLEER. V was clipped by 4 bases and J by 5 bases, with 14 bases between them. The CDR3 runs 15 residues. The CDR3 here is CASSRNSRVTGELFF. CDR3 sequence (DNA): TGCGCCAGCAGCCGTAACTCCAGGGTTACCGGGGAGCTGTTTTTT.

The V gene is TRBV11-3, the J gene TRBJ2-2; D uncertain. In germline, CDR1 is SGHNT, CDR2 YENEEA. The CDR3 has 13 residues. Trimming stripped 4 bases from V and 8 bases from J, with 11 bases between. The CDR3 DNA is TGTGCCAGCAGCTCTACGACTCAGGGGGAGCTGTTTTTT. Protein product: CASSSTTQGELFF.

V gene TRBV5-1 combines with J gene TRBJ2-5, with D perhaps TRBD2 (5 bases). The J call may be incorrect, as the DNA end agrees better with TRBJ2-7. The CDR3 covers 15 residues. Germline V gives CDR1 SGHRS, CDR2 YFSETQ. This CDR3 reads CASSAERLSSYEQYF. DNA for the CDR3: TGCGCCAGCAGCGCAGAGCGGTTAAGCTCCTACGAGCAGTACTTC.

The chain recombines TRBV5-6 with TRBJ2-5; D unresolved. The CDR3 runs 11 residues. CDR1 and CDR2 (germline): SGHDT, YYEEEE. The V end was cut by 3 bases, the J end by 4 bases, with 4 bases between. The CDR3 spells CASSSRETQYF. As DNA, the CDR3 is TGTGCCAGCAGCTCCAGAGAGACCCAGTACTTC.

The count of this clone is one. V is TRBV7-9 and J is TRBJ2-7, with 10 positions matching TRBD1. Trimming took 4 bases from V and 4 from J; bases not matched to a gene: 7. CDR1 and CDR2 from the germline V gene are SEHNR and FQNEAQ (reference sequence). The CDR3 consists of 15 residues. The CDR3 DNA reads TGTGCCAGCAGCTCGCCGGGACAGGGGATGTACGAGCAGTACTTC. It translates to CASSSPGQGMYEQYF.

This chain connects TRBV19 to TRBJ2-2, with D tentatively TRBD1 (5 bases). This CDR3 region has 14 residues. V gave up 7 bases and J gave up 0 bases, with 9 bases separating them. Germline V gives CDR1 LNHDA, CDR2 SQIVND (reference sequence). The CDR3 loop is CASTPGPNTGELFF. CDR3 sequence (DNA): TGTGCCAGTACTCCAGGGCCGAACACCGGGGAGCTGTTTTTT.

The chain has TRBV9 and TRBJ1-1, with 9 positions matching TRBD1. V lost 1 base and J lost 5; bases outside the gene matches: 3. This CDR3 spans 14 amino acids. Germline loops: CDR1 SGDLS, CDR2 YYNGEE. The CDR3 DNA reads TGTGCCAGCAGCGTACGGGACAGGGCGACTGAAGCTTTCTTT. Translation: CASSVRDRATEAFF.

The gene calls are TRBV7-9 and TRBJ2-1; D is possibly TRBD1 (7 bases). From germline, CDR1 is SEHNR and CDR2 FQNEAQ (reference sequence). The CDR3 is made up of 16 amino acids. V lost 1 base, J lost 7 bases, and 17 bases lay in between. The CDR3 reads CASSLVAGGGRNEQFF. The CDR3 coding sequence is TGTGCCAGCAGCTTAGTTGCAGGGGGAGGTAGAAATGAGCAGTTCTTC.

The sample holds a few counts of this clone. The chain carries TRBV10-3 and TRBJ1-2; D unclear. CDR3 length equals 15 residues. Trimming removed 0 bases from V and 0 bases from J, with 8 bases in between. Germline lookup yields CDR1 ENHRY and CDR2 SYGVKD. The CDR3 region has the DNA TGTGCCATCAGTGAGTCCGCAGTATCTAACTATGGCTACACCTTC. Translation gives CAISESAVSNYGYTF.

The V call is TRBV7-9, the J call TRBJ1-2, with D possibly TRBD1 on 5 matching bases. Trimming took off 0 bases at V and 7 bases at J, with 9 bases between the two ends. This CDR3 has 13 amino acids. CDR1 is SEHNR, CDR2 FQNEAQ, per germline (reference sequence). This CDR3 is CASSLAREVGYTF. Written as DNA, the CDR3 is TGTGCCAGCAGCTTAGCCAGGGAAGTTGGCTACACCTTC. The full variable domain, completed using reference TRBV7-9 and TRBJ1-2, is DTGVSQNPRHKITKRGQNVTFRCDPISEHNRLYWYRQTLGQGPEFLTYFQNEAQLEKSRLLSDRFSAERPKGSFSTLEIQRTEQGDSAMYLCASSLAREVGYTFGSGTRLTVV.

The chain couples TRBV30 to TRBJ1-1; 7 bases agree with TRBD1. This CDR3 has 14 amino acids. Losses at the gene ends were 0 bases for V and 7 bases for J; bases not matched to a gene: 8. Germline V lookup: CDR1 GTSNPN, CDR2 SVGIG (reference sequence). Written as DNA, the CDR3 is TGTGCCTGGAGTGTAAGGGGGCCCCTATTTGAAGCTTTCTTT. Protein sequence: CAWSVRGPLFEAFF.

The chain employs TRBV7-6 and TRBJ1-6; D is perhaps TRBD1 (5 bases). The CDR3 consists of 14 residues. Germline V gives CDR1 SGHVS, CDR2 FNYEAQ. The V gene lost 2 bases and the J gene lost 8 bases, with 10 bases spanning the gap. CDR3 nucleotide sequence: TGTGCCAGCAGCTTATCAGGGTATGATTCACCCCTCCACTTT. As protein: CASSLSGYDSPLHF.

This chain connects TRBV6-1 to TRBJ2-7; a weak D match, TRBD2 (6 bases). Trimming pared 7 bases from V and 5 bases from J, leaving 18 bases between. CDR3 size: 14 residues. The germline V gene encodes CDR1 MNHNS and CDR2 SASEGT. CDR3 nucleotides: TGTGCCAGCAATCGTTGGGACTCCCGGGACGAGCAGTACTTC. Translated, it gives CASNRWDSRDEQYF.

This chain uses TRBV2 with TRBJ1-5, with a weak D call TRBD1 (6 bases). Germline V gene sequence: CDR1 SNHLY, CDR2 FYNNEI. This CDR3 has 14 amino acids. V gave up 3 bases and J gave up 3 bases, with 9 bases separating them. The CDR3 sequence: CASSEQGINQPQHF. CDR3 bases: TGTGCCAGCAGTGAGCAGGGGATCAATCAGCCCCAGCATTTT.

The DNA for the CDR3 is TGTGCCAGCAGTGAATGGAGGCTCTCTGGAAACACCATATATTTT. This gives the protein CASSEWRLSGNTIYF. The rearrangement joins TRBV6-1 to TRBJ1-3; D call uncertain. The germline V and J ends were trimmed by 2 bases and 0 bases, with 8 bases remaining between them. This CDR3 is 15 amino acids long. Germline assignment: CDR1 MNHNS and CDR2 SASEGT.

CDR3 nucleotide sequence: TGTGCCAGCAGTACAGGGGGCGGCGAGCAGTACTTC. This encodes CASSTGGGEQYF. The chain links TRBV6-6 to TRBJ2-7; TRBD1 aligns across 9 bases. Unmatched junction bases numbered 2, after V lost 5 bases and J lost 6 bases. In germline, CDR1 is MNHNY, CDR2 SVGAGI (reference sequence). The CDR3 sequence is 12 residues long.

This clone was detected a few times. The chain uses TRBV6-6 and TRBJ1-1; D is possibly TRBD1 (5 bases). The CDR3 has 14 amino acids. Germline loops: CDR1 MNHNY, CDR2 SVGAGI (reference sequence). Trimming took 5 bases from V and 2 from J, leaving 12 bases between them. This chain's CDR3 is CASSLDSPNTEAFF. The CDR3 DNA reads as TGTGCCAGCAGTCTAGACAGTCCAAACACTGAAGCTTTCTTT.